A selection of T cell receptor beta chains follows, all from one sample in a study of control samples from healthy donors and cancer patients. Assay: immunoSEQ multiplex PCR; the TCRdb copy retains only in-frame clones and omits some. In the table there are approximately 37,000 clones, 92% of which are singletons. The sample taken for sequencing was blood. The receptor source for this set is a woman aged 50 to 60 in good health. The CDR3 runs from the conserved cysteine through the conserved F or W. The D gene is left open where the match is weak. Not every row has a clone size; where given, it reads once, few, many or a size class.

V: TRBV2; size: .; J: TRBJ1-1; D: .; CDR3: CASNLNTEAFF; DNA: TGTGCCAGCAATTTAAACACTGAAGCTTTCTTT
V: TRBV7-8; size: .; J: TRBJ1-1; D: .; CDR3: CASRRVGRINTEAFF; DNA: TGTGCCAGCAGACGAGTCGGGAGAATTAACACTGAAGCTTTCTTT
V: TRBV28; size: .; J: TRBJ1-4; D: .; CDR3: CASSRFENKYEKLFF; DNA: TGTGCCAGCAGCCGTTTTGAGAATAAATATGAAAAACTGTTTTTT
V: TRBV19; size: few; J: TRBJ1-2; D: TRBD1; CDR3: CASSAGQGARYGYTF; DNA: TGTGCCAGTAGTGCTGGACAGGGGGCACGCTATGGCTACACCTTC
V: TRBV30; size: once; J: TRBJ2-2; D: .; CDR3: CARGWTGELFF; DNA: TGTGCCCGGGGGTGGACCGGGGAGCTGTTTTTT
V: TRBV3-1/TRBV3-2; size: once; J: TRBJ1-2; D: .; CDR3: CASSQDNRGVHGYTF; DNA: TGTGCCAGCAGCCAAGACAATCGGGGAGTGCATGGCTACACCTTC
V: TRBV6-5; size: medium-sized; J: TRBJ2-7; D: .; CDR3: CASSSGTSFYEQYF; DNA: TGTGCCAGCAGTTCCGGGACAAGCTTCTACGAGCAGTACTTC
V: TRBV15; size: .; J: TRBJ2-4; D: TRBD1; CDR3: CATSRRDSIKNIQYF; DNA: TGTGCCACCAGCAGACGGGACAGTATAAAAAACATTCAGTACTTC
V: TRBV9; size: .; J: TRBJ1-1; D: .; CDR3: CASSPGRVNTEAFF; DNA: TGTGCCAGCAGCCCGGGGAGGGTGAACACTGAAGCTTTCTTT
V: TRBV11-1; size: .; J: TRBJ1-3; D: .; CDR3: CASSLRRGSGNTIYF; DNA: TGTGCCAGCAGCTTAAGGCGGGGCTCTGGAAACACCATATATTTT
V: TRBV7-2; size: few; J: TRBJ2-7; D: TRBD1; CDR3: CASSSGQSYEQYF; DNA: TGTGCCAGCAGCTCGGGACAGTCCTACGAGCAGTACTTC
V: TRBV6-6; size: .; J: TRBJ2-1; D: .; CDR3: CASSYYRGDEQFF; DNA: TGTGCCAGCAGTTACTATAGGGGGGATGAGCAGTTCTTC
V: TRBV28; size: .; J: TRBJ2-4; D: .; CDR3: CASSFFGGANIQYF; DNA: TGTGCCAGCAGTTTCTTTGGTGGTGCAAACATTCAGTACTTC
V: TRBV9; size: .; J: TRBJ1-4; D: .; CDR3: CASSVAGGGRHEKLFF; DNA: TGTGCCAGCAGCGTAGCTGGGGGGGGCCGCCATGAAAAACTGTTTTTT
V: TRBV19; size: .; J: TRBJ2-1; D: TRBD1; CDR3: CASRPGQGYNEQFF; DNA: TGTGCCAGTAGACCGGGACAGGGTTACAATGAGCAGTTCTTC
V: TRBV28; size: .; J: TRBJ1-1; D: .; CDR3: CASSLGSRNTEAFF; DNA: TGTGCCAGCAGTTTGGGCAGTCGGAACACTGAAGCTTTCTTT
V: TRBV7-9; size: .; J: TRBJ1-1; D: .; CDR3: CASSRRWGYAEAFF; DNA: TGTGCCAGCAGCCGAAGATGGGGATACGCTGAAGCTTTCTTT
V: TRBV18; size: .; J: TRBJ2-1; D: .; CDR3: CASSPATLGEQFF; DNA: TGTGCCAGCTCACCAGCTACGTTGGGTGAGCAGTTCTTC
V: TRBV5-6; size: .; J: TRBJ1-1; D: .; CDR3: CASSLERVGAFF; DNA: TGTGCCAGCAGCTTGGAAAGAGTGGGAGCTTTCTTT
V: TRBV28; size: .; J: TRBJ2-3; D: TRBD2; CDR3: CASSPGLAGDPSTDTQYF; DNA: TGTGCCAGCAGTCCGGGACTAGCGGGCGACCCTAGCACAGATACGCAGTATTTT
V: TRBV19; size: .; J: TRBJ1-1; D: .; CDR3: CASSAAPGTSAFF; DNA: TGTGCCAGTTCGGCCGCACCCGGGACTAGCGCTTTCTTT
V: TRBV3-1/TRBV3-2; size: once; J: TRBJ1-4; D: TRBD1; CDR3: CASSQEGTGSNEKLFF; DNA: TGTGCCAGCAGCCAAGAGGGGACAGGGAGTAATGAAAAACTGTTTTTT
V: TRBV2; size: once; J: TRBJ2-5; D: TRBD1; CDR3: CASSRQGLETQYF; DNA: TGTGCCAGCAGTAGACAGGGGCTGGAGACCCAGTACTTC
V: TRBV27; size: .; J: TRBJ1-6; D: .; CDR3: CASSFEAGVNSPLHF; DNA: TGTGCCAGCAGTTTTGAGGCAGGGGTGAATTCACCCCTCCACTTT
V: TRBV3-1/TRBV3-2; size: .; J: TRBJ2-7; D: .; CDR3: CASSLVPTRSRSNEQYF; DNA: TGTGCCAGCAGCCTAGTTCCGACTAGGTCAAGGTCTAACGAGCAGTACTTC
V: TRBV2; size: .; J: TRBJ1-1; D: .; CDR3: CASSVGRATEAFF; DNA: TGTGCCAGCAGTGTAGGCAGGGCGACTGAAGCTTTCTTT
V: TRBV19; size: .; J: TRBJ2-7; D: TRBD1; CDR3: CASSKGQLYEQYF; DNA: TGTGCCAGTAGTAAGGGACAGTTATACGAGCAGTACTTC
V: TRBV7-2; size: .; J: TRBJ1-2; D: .; CDR3: CASSRSVGGGGYTF; DNA: TGTGCCAGCAGCCGGTCGGTGGGGGGCGGCGGCTACACCTTC
V: TRBV9; size: few; J: TRBJ1-2; D: TRBD1; CDR3: CASSVSPTGGDGYTF; DNA: TGTGCCAGCAGCGTATCCCCGACAGGGGGCGATGGCTACACCTTC
V: TRBV4-3; size: .; J: TRBJ2-5; D: .; CDR3: CASSLEGWETQYF; DNA: TGCGCCAGCAGCCTAGAGGGTTGGGAGACCCAGTACTTC
V: TRBV11-2; size: .; J: TRBJ1-4; D: .; CDR3: CASTSSPGTHNEKLFF; DNA: TGTGCCAGCACCTCTTCCCCGGGGACTCATAATGAAAAACTGTTTTTT
V: TRBV5-4; size: .; J: TRBJ1-1; D: .; CDR3: CASSRAFGDTEAFF; DNA: TGTGCCAGCAGCCGAGCTTTCGGGGACACTGAAGCTTTCTTT
V: TRBV27; size: medium-sized; J: TRBJ2-1; D: TRBD2; CDR3: CASSFAGVYNEQFF; DNA: TGTGCCAGCAGTTTTGCGGGGGTGTACAATGAGCAGTTCTTC
V: TRBV4-2; size: .; J: TRBJ1-4; D: .; CDR3: CASSQGSVDSWNEKLFF; DNA: TGTGCCAGCAGCCAAGGGTCGGTCGACAGTTGGAATGAAAAACTGTTTTTT
V: TRBV5-1; size: .; J: TRBJ1-1; D: TRBD1; CDR3: CASSEPGTGDTEAFF; DNA: TGCGCCAGCAGCGAACCCGGGACAGGGGACACTGAAGCTTTCTTT
V: TRBV9; size: .; J: TRBJ1-1; D: .; CDR3: CASSVRPSNTEAFF; DNA: TGTGCCAGCAGCGTAAGACCTTCGAACACTGAAGCTTTCTTT
V: TRBV19; size: .; J: TRBJ1-4; D: .; CDR3: CASSRTAATNEKLFF; DNA: TGTGCCAGTAGTAGAACAGCGGCAACTAATGAAAAACTGTTTTTT
V: TRBV14; size: .; J: TRBJ2-5; D: .; CDR3: CASSQLVQETQYF; DNA: TGTGCCAGCAGCCAACTCGTCCAAGAGACCCAGTACTTC
V: TRBV7-9; size: .; J: TRBJ1-5; D: .; CDR3: CASSSTGGHNQPQHF; DNA: TGTGCCAGCAGCTCCACAGGAGGGCATAATCAGCCCCAGCATTTT
V: TRBV2; size: once; J: TRBJ1-2; D: .; CDR3: CASAGEIYGYTF; DNA: TGTGCCAGCGCGGGGGAAATCTATGGCTACACCTTC
V: TRBV19; size: .; J: TRBJ2-2; D: TRBD1; CDR3: CASTPRTGGVGELFF; DNA: TGTGCCAGTACCCCTAGGACAGGGGGCGTCGGGGAGCTGTTTTTT